The present entry profiles one T cell receptor beta chain with its context. RNA totalling about 0.45 to 1 ug underwent reverse transcription with random hexamers. MiXCR, applied by TCRdb to the immunoSEQ multiplex PCR reads, yields one record per CDR3 protein. The sample carries roughly 300,000 distinct CDR3 sequences, roughly 84% recorded once. The sample is drawn from a study of CD8 T cells in Susac syndrome. This CDR3 comprises 16 residues. V was shortened by 2 bases and J by 0 bases, with 10 bases between the two germline ends. Germline lookup yields CDR1 MDHEN and CDR2 SYDVKM. The TEMRA cells underwent FACS enrichment, while the CD8+ and CD4+ T cells underwent negative isolation.

Sequencing was done on a sample of CD8+ T cells from PBMCs. The chain employs TRBV28 and TRBJ2-2; D is unresolved. This receptor was identified in a human donor with multiple sclerosis. The CDR3 region is CASSLAFTANTGELFF. The CDR3 DNA reads TGTGCCAGCAGTTTAGCTTTTACAGCGAACACCGGGGAGCTGTTTTTT.